Presented here are 28 T cell receptor beta chains from one specimen sequenced in a study of blood T cells in healthy people across ages (dated by TCRdb to between 2014 and 2016). The library relied on 5' RACE. Instrument used: Illumina HiSeq 2500. A second roughly 6 to 12 cycle PCR used a sample-barcoded 5' primer and a J-beta primer mix. TCRdb trimmed the raw reads at Q25, called clones with MiXCR and kept productive beta chains. Entries are consolidated by CDR3 protein sequence, retaining the most common genes and DNA. Recorded for this sample are 550,000 to 700,000 distinct CDR3 sequences; approximately 30% of them occurred a single time. The ten largest clones represent approximately 17% of the sample. Sequencing used blood. The receptors were gathered from a woman in her 70s in good health.

This clonotype came up a few times. The chain has TRBV7-3 and TRBJ2-5; D gene unclear. Germline CDR1 is SGHTA and CDR2 is FQGTGA. This CDR3 is 15 amino acids long. V was trimmed by 5 bases and J by 2 bases, leaving 15 bases between them. CDR3 DNA sequence: TGTGCCAGCAGCGTAATATCGGGTCCGCAAGAGACCCAGTACTTC. Protein sequence: CASSVISGPQETQYF.

Regarding this clonotype: One junction end does not reproduce the germline sequence, and a read error may be involved. V is TRBV7-7 and J is TRBJ2-5, with D perhaps being TRBD1 or TRBD2 (5 bases each). CDR3 length: 15 amino acids. Germline CDR1 reads SSHAT; CDR2 reads FNYEAQ (reference sequence). CDR3 in DNA: TGTGCTAGCAGCACGGGGACGGTCCCCATAGAGACCCAGTACTTC. Its translation is CASSTGTVPIETQYF. The full variable domain, its missing parts supplied by reference TRBV7-7 and TRBJ2-5, is GAGVSQSPRYKVTKRGQDVTLRCDPISSHATLYWYQQALGQGPEFLTYFNYEAQPDKSGLPSDRFSAERPEGSISTLTIQRTEQRDSAMYRCASSTGTVPIETQYFGPGTRLLVL.

The CDR3 nucleotides read TGTGCCAGCAGGGGCCTCGTGAGACAAAACGGACGGTACTTC. This encodes CASRGLVRQNGRYF. This chain connects TRBV2 to TRBJ2-7; D gene uncertain. V gave up 6 bases and J gave up 12 bases, with 24 bases separating them. Germline V gives CDR1 SNHLY, CDR2 FYNNEI. There are 14 residues in the CDR3.

This chain links TRBV14 with TRBJ2-1; 7 bases are shared with TRBD2. After removal of 1 base from V and 4 bases from J, the junction contained 16 bases not matched to a gene. The CDR3 runs to 19 residues. Germline V gene lookup returns CDR1 SGHDN and CDR2 FVKESK. The CDR3 DNA follows: TGTGCCAGCAGCCAAGGCAACGGGAGGTGGGGCCGGCGGTACAATGAGCAGTTCTTC. It yields the protein CASSQGNGRWGRRYNEQFF.

This chain links TRBV27 with TRBJ1-4; D is possibly TRBD1 (5 bases). Germline V CDR1 and CDR2: MNHEY, SMNVEV (reference sequence). V lost 2 bases and J lost 9, with 10 bases in between. The CDR3 spans 13 residues. CDR3 residues: CASSLNRSQKLFF. CDR3 DNA sequence: TGTGCCAGCAGTTTAAACAGGTCCCAAAAACTGTTTTTT.

This clonotype was seen more than once but under ten times. The chain recombines TRBV9 with TRBJ2-5; tentative D call: TRBD2 (7 bases). This CDR3 is 16 amino acids long. Germline lookup yields CDR1 SGDLS and CDR2 YYNGEE. Trimming left V 0 bases short and J 2 bases short, with 14 bases between. The CDR3 is CASSVGGGRGQETQYF. The CDR3 nucleotides are TGTGCCAGCAGCGTAGGCGGGGGCCGAGGGCAAGAGACCCAGTACTTC.

The chain joins TRBV7-2 to TRBJ2-3, with D possibly called TRBD1 or TRBD2 (5 bases each). Germline V gene sequence: CDR1 SGHTA, CDR2 FQGNSA. The V gene lost 2 bases and the J gene lost 1 base, with 19 bases spanning the gap. This CDR3 spans 18 amino acids. As DNA, the CDR3 is TGTGCCAGCAGCTTAAGAACTGGGACGATCGAAGGCACAGATACGCAGTATTTT. It codes for CASSLRTGTIEGTDTQYF.

This clonotype has more than one count but fewer than ten. The V call is TRBV5-5, the J call TRBJ1-2; D gene ambiguous. Germline V gives CDR1 SGHKS, CDR2 YYEKEE (reference sequence). The CDR3 runs to 15 residues. Trimming stripped 4 bases from V and 4 bases from J, with 17 bases between. The CDR3 loop reads CASSPPQISGYGYTF. For the CDR3, the DNA is TGTGCCAGCAGCCCTCCACAGATATCGGGCTATGGCTACACCTTC.

This clonotype was counted only a few times. This chain joins TRBV27 and TRBJ1-1; 7 bases fit TRBD1. This CDR3 is built from 14 residues. With V trimmed by 5 bases and J by 8 bases, 11 bases remained unmatched. CDR1 and CDR2 (germline): MNHEY, SMNVEV (reference sequence). The CDR3 sequence is CASSQGGRSGEAFF. CDR3 in DNA: TGTGCCAGCAGTCAGGGGGGGCGGAGCGGAGAAGCTTTCTTT.

This sequence joins TRBV10-2 and TRBJ1-1; no clear D. Germline V CDR1 and CDR2: WSHSY, SAAADI. V lost 0 bases and J 1 base, leaving 6 bases between the germline ends. This CDR3 is built from 14 residues. DNA for the CDR3: TGCGCCAGCAGTGAGTCTGGTGGGAACACTGAAGCTTTCTTT. Protein sequence: CASSESGGNTEAFF.

The rearrangement uses TRBV7-9 and TRBJ2-3, with TRBD1 matching over 7 bases. Germline CDR1 is SEHNR and CDR2 is FQNEAQ (reference sequence). The CDR3 covers 15 residues. The ends lost 5 bases at V and 3 bases at J; junction bases unmatched: 8. CDR3 bases: TGTGCCAGCAGCCCGCACAGGGGATGGACAGATACGCAGTATTTT. This codes for CASSPHRGWTDTQYF.

This clonotype has just a few counts. The J gene is TRBJ1-2, the V gene TRBV12-3 or TRBV12-4; D perhaps matches TRBD1 (5 bases). The CDR3 spans 11 residues. V was shortened by 6 bases and J by 7 bases, with 9 bases between the two germline ends. In DNA form, the CDR3 reads TGTGCCAGCAGGGATAGGGGTGGCTACACCTTC. This codes for CASRDRGGYTF.

The chain is built from TRBV4-2 and TRBJ2-5; 10 nucleotides agree with TRBD1. The J call is in doubt because the DNA end fits TRBJ2-7 better. The CDR3 contains 17 residues. Germline CDR1 LGHNA, CDR2 YNFKEQ. CDR3 nucleotide sequence: TGTGCCAGCAATCTATCATCTTCGGGACAGGGGTATTACGAGCAGTACTTC. As protein: CASNLSSSGQGYYEQYF.

This clonotype was found a few times. The CDR3 spells CASSLSRRTGSTDTQYF. The CDR3 DNA is TGTGCCAGCAGCTTGTCACGAAGGACAGGGAGCACAGATACGCAGTATTTT. The chain combines TRBV5-6 with TRBJ2-3, with 8 bases aligning to TRBD1. V was pared by 1 base and J by 0 bases, with 7 bases of the junction left unmatched. This CDR3 is 17 amino acids long. The germline V gene has CDR1 SGHDT and CDR2 YYEEEE.

The chain uses TRBV10-3 and TRBJ2-5, with D maybe TRBD2 (6 bases). CDR1 is ENHRY, CDR2 SYGVKD, per germline. The CDR3 has 13 residues. The V end lost 6 bases, the J end lost 8 bases, and 16 bases lay between the germline ends. The CDR3 spells CAISTGVLRTQYF. The CDR3 DNA is TGTGCCATCAGCACGGGAGTATTGAGAACCCAGTACTTC.

J is TRBJ2-3 and V is TRBV5-6; 9 nucleotides align to TRBD2. Germline trimming cut 1 base from V and 7 bases from J; bases unmatched to any gene: 10. Germline V gene lookup returns CDR1 SGHDT and CDR2 YYEEEE. CDR3 size: 16 residues. CDR3 amino acids: CASSLFGTSYTNTQYF. As DNA, the CDR3 is TGTGCCAGCAGCTTGTTTGGGACTAGCTATACGAATACGCAGTATTTT.

This clonotype has just a few counts. V gene TRBV6-2 or TRBV6-3 combines with J gene TRBJ2-5; D is undetermined. Trimming stripped 2 bases from V and 2 bases from J, with 12 bases between. The CDR3 length is 15 residues. Germline values: CDR1 MNHEY, CDR2 SVGEGT. CDR3 sequence (DNA): TGTGCCAGCAGTTACAGCGCCAGTGATCAAGAGACCCAGTACTTC. It codes for CASSYSASDQETQYF.

The chain links TRBV20-1 to TRBJ2-3; 7 nucleotides match TRBD1. V shed 5 bases, J shed 3 bases, and the junction held 11 bases outside the gene matches. The CDR3 spans 15 residues. CDR1 and CDR2 from the germline V gene are DFQATT and SNEGSKA (reference sequence). CDR3 nucleotide sequence: TGCAGTGCTCCTTTGAGACAGGGAGTGACAGATACGCAGTATTTT. It translates to CSAPLRQGVTDTQYF.

The chain couples TRBV9 to TRBJ2-1, with D maybe TRBD1 (5 bases). The CDR3 has 16 amino acids. CDR1 is SGDLS and CDR2 is YYNGEE in the germline V gene. Trimming shortened V by 0 bases and J by 2 bases, and 12 bases separated the two germline ends. The CDR3 coding sequence is TGTGCCAGCAGCGTAGAGTGGGGCGGCCCCTACAATGAGCAGTTCTTC. Translation gives CASSVEWGGPYNEQFF.

This chain links TRBV7-9 with TRBJ2-5, with 10 bases that match TRBD1. The DNA end is more similar to TRBJ2-7, so the J call may be wrong. From germline, CDR1 is SEHNR and CDR2 FQNEAQ (reference sequence). The CDR3 loop spans 13 amino acids. The CDR3 region is CVSTGGLGSEQYF. The DNA for the CDR3 is TGTGTCTCGACAGGGGGCTTAGGTAGCGAGCAGTACTTC.

The genes are TRBV7-2 and TRBJ1-2, with TRBD1 matching 7 bases. This CDR3 is built from 15 residues. CDR1 SGHTA and CDR2 FQGNSA come from the germline V gene. J lost 4 bases, V lost 4 bases, and 9 bases had no gene match. The CDR3 spells CASSSYRGSLYGYTF. The CDR3 nucleotides read TGTGCCAGCAGCTCTTACAGGGGATCCCTCTATGGCTACACCTTC.

This clonotype was seen more than once but under ten times. One junction end disagrees with the germline gene, perhaps due to a read error. The genes are TRBV10-3 and TRBJ2-6, with D perhaps matching TRBD1 (5 bases). The CDR3 extends over 14 amino acids. Looked up from germline, CDR1 is ENHRY and CDR2 is SYGVKD. For the CDR3, the DNA is TGTGCCATCAGTGAGTCCACTGGGGCCAACATCCTGACTTTC. Protein product: CAISESTGANILTF.

The rearrangement links TRBV29-1 to TRBJ2-5; 8 nucleotides align to TRBD2. With V trimmed by 7 bases and J by 2 bases, 9 bases remained unmatched. The CDR3 contains 14 residues. Looked up from germline, CDR1 is SQVTM and CDR2 is ANQGSEA. Written as DNA, the CDR3 is TGCAGCGCTGACCCCGGGACTAGACAAGAGACCCAGTACTTC. This gives the protein CSADPGTRQETQYF.

This clonotype was counted only a few times. The chain has TRBV20-1 and TRBJ2-5; D might be TRBD1 (7 bases). Matching the DNA end better, TRBJ2-1 makes the J call doubtful. Germline CDR1 is DFQATT and CDR2 is SNEGSKA (reference sequence). There are 11 residues in the CDR3. The CDR3 DNA reads as TGCAGTGGCGGGACAGACAATGAGCAGTTCTTC. Protein: CSGGTDNEQFF.

The genes are TRBV15 and TRBJ2-4; either TRBD1 or TRBD2 may supply D (5 bases each). Germline V CDR1 and CDR2: LNHNV, YYDKDF (reference sequence). The germline V and J ends were trimmed by 0 bases and 1 base, with 19 bases remaining between them. The CDR3 covers 19 residues. For the CDR3, the DNA is TGTGCCACCAGCAGAGATCTCGGGGCAGGTTTGATGGCCAAAAACATTCAGTACTTC. It codes for CATSRDLGAGLMAKNIQYF.

About this clonotype: Sequence at one end of the junction differs from germline and may be a read error. The rearrangement links TRBV20-1 to TRBJ2-3; TRBD2 agrees at 7 bases. CDR3 length: 16 residues. Germline assignment: CDR1 DFQATT and CDR2 SNEGSKA (reference sequence). The CDR3 loop is CNARDRRGSSTDTQYF. In nucleotides, the CDR3 is TGCAATGCTAGGGACCGGCGGGGGTCAAGCACAGATACGCAGTATTTT.

V and J are TRBV20-1 and TRBJ2-5, with a tentative D call TRBD2 (6 bases). The tail of the sequence fits TRBJ2-7 better, so the J call may be wrong. Germline V gene sequence: CDR1 DFQATT, CDR2 SNEGSKA (reference sequence). The CDR3 sequence is 16 residues long. The CDR3 nucleotides read TGCAGTGCTAGAGGGTCGGGGGACTGGAGCTCCTACGAGCAGTACTTC. It is translated as CSARGSGDWSSYEQYF.

This clonotype was detected only a few times. V is TRBV7-3 and J is TRBJ2-5, with 9 bases aligning to TRBD1. Near its end, the DNA agrees better with TRBJ2-1, so the J call may be wrong. Germline V CDR1 and CDR2: SGHTA, FQGTGA. The CDR3 spans 14 residues. CDR3 amino acids: CASKLGQGNNEQFF. In nucleotides, the CDR3 is TGTGCCAGCAAACTGGGACAGGGCAACAATGAGCAGTTCTTC.